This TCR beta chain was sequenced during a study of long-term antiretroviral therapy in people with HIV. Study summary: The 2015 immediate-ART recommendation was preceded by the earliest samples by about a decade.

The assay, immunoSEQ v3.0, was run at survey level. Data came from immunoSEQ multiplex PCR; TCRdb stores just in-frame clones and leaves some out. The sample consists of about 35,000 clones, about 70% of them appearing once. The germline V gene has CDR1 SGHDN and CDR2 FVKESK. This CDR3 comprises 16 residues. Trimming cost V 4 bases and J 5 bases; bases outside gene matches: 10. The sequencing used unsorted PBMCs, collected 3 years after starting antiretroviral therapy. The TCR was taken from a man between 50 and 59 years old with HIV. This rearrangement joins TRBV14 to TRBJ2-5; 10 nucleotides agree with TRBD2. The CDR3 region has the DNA TGTGCCAGCAGCCGCTATCAGGGACTAGCGAGGGAGACCCAGTACTTC. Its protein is CASSRYQGLARETQYF.